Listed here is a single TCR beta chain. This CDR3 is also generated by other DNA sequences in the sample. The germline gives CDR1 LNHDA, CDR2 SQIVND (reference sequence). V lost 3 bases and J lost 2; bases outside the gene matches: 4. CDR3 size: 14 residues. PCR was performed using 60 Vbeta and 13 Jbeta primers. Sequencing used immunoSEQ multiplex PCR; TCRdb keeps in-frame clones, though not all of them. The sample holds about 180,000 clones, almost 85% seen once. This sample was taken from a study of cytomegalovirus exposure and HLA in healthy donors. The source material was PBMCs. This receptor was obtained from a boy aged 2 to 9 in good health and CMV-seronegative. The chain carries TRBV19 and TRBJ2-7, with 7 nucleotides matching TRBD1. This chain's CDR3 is CASSIRQGTYEQYF. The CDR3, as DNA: TGTGCCAGTAGTATCCGACAGGGAACCTACGAGCAGTACTTC.